The clone carrying this T cell receptor beta chain was seen only once. The CDR3 is 13 amino acids. Germline CDR1 is SGHRS and CDR2 is YFSETQ. Losses at the gene ends were 6 bases for V and 5 bases for J; bases not matched to a gene: 4. The sample belongs to a study of blood T cell repertoires in COVID-19. The overall study: Acute-phase and convalescent COVID-19 samples originated in the United States, Italy and Spain. PBMCs, B-cell-depleted T cells, or T cells were the source of the cDNA or gDNA that made up the material.

Participants reported their clinical history, and cohort assignment relied on those reports. Sequenced by immunoSEQ multiplex PCR; TCRdb stores in-frame clones only, minus some. The repertoire holds approximately 250,000 clones, with around 84% as singletons. What was sequenced was PBMCs or T cells enriched from blood (not recorded which). The clonotype comes from a man under 40 with acute COVID-19. The chain joins TRBV5-1 to TRBJ2-1; 8 positions match TRBD2. Here the CDR3 reads CASMGGGNNEQFF. CDR3 nucleotide sequence: TGCGCCAGCATGGGCGGGGGGAACAATGAGCAGTTCTTC.